This T cell receptor beta chain stems from a study of cytomegalovirus exposure and HLA in healthy donors. With V trimmed by 5 bases and J by 5 bases, 12 bases remained unmatched. Looked up from germline, CDR1 is SGHRS and CDR2 is YFSETQ. This CDR3 has 17 residues. Concerning this clone: Its antigen remains unknown.

PCR employed 60 Vbeta and 13 Jbeta primers. The repertoire was sequenced with immunoSEQ multiplex PCR; TCRdb's copy has only in-frame clones and lacks some. The sample includes 120,000 or so clones, around 72% seen only once; the top ten take 3% to 4.5%. General study points: Later work associated 17,000 or so TCR beta sequences with HLA alleles at 0.05 false discovery rate. Later genetic work tied a missense DCLRE1C variant to beta-chain V and J trimming.

This receptor was identified in a man aged 30 to 39 in good health and CMV-seronegative. This sequence joins TRBV5-1 and TRBJ2-5, with 13 bases lining up with TRBD2. The sequenced sample was PBMCs. The CDR3 here is CASSFARLAGGRETQYF. Written as DNA, the CDR3 is TGCGCCAGCAGTTTTGCGAGACTAGCGGGGGGAAGGGAGACCCAGTACTTC.